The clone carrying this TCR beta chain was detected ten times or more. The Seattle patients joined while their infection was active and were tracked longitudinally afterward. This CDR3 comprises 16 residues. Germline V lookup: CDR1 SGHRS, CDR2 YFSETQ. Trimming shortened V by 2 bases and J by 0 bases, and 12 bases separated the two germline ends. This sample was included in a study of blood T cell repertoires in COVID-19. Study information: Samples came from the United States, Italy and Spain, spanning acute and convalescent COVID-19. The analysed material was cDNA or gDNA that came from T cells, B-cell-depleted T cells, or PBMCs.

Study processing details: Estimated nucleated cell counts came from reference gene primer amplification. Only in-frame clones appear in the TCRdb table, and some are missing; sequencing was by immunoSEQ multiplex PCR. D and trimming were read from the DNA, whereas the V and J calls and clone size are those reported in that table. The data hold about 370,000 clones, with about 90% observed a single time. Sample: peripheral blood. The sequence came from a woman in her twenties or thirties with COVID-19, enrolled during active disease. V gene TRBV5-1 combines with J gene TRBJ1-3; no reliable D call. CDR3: CASSFTPQDSGNTIYF. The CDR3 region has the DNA TGCGCCAGCAGCTTTACCCCCCAGGACTCTGGAAACACCATATATTTT. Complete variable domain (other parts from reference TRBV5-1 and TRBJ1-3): KAGVTQTPRYLIKTRGQQVTLSCSPISGHRSVSWYQQTPGQGLQFLFEYFSETQRNKGNFPGRFSGRQFSNSRSEMNVSTLELGDSALYLCASSFTPQDSGNTIYFGEGSWLTVV.